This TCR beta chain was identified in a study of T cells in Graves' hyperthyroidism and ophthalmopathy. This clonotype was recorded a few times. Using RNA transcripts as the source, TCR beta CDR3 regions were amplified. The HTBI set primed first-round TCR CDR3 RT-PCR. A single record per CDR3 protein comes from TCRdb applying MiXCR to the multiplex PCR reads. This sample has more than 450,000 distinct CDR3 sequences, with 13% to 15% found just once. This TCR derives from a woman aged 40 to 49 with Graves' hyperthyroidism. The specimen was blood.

The CDR3 is CASSPGRKVATNEKLFF. The DNA for the CDR3 is TGCGCCAGCAGCCCGGGACGGAAGGTTGCAACTAATGAAAAACTGTTTTTT. This rearrangement joins TRBV5-1 to TRBJ1-4; D is perhaps TRBD1 (5 bases). Trimming removed 4 bases at V and 0 bases at J, with 16 bases between. Germline loops: CDR1 SGHRS, CDR2 YFSETQ. CDR3 length: 17 amino acids.